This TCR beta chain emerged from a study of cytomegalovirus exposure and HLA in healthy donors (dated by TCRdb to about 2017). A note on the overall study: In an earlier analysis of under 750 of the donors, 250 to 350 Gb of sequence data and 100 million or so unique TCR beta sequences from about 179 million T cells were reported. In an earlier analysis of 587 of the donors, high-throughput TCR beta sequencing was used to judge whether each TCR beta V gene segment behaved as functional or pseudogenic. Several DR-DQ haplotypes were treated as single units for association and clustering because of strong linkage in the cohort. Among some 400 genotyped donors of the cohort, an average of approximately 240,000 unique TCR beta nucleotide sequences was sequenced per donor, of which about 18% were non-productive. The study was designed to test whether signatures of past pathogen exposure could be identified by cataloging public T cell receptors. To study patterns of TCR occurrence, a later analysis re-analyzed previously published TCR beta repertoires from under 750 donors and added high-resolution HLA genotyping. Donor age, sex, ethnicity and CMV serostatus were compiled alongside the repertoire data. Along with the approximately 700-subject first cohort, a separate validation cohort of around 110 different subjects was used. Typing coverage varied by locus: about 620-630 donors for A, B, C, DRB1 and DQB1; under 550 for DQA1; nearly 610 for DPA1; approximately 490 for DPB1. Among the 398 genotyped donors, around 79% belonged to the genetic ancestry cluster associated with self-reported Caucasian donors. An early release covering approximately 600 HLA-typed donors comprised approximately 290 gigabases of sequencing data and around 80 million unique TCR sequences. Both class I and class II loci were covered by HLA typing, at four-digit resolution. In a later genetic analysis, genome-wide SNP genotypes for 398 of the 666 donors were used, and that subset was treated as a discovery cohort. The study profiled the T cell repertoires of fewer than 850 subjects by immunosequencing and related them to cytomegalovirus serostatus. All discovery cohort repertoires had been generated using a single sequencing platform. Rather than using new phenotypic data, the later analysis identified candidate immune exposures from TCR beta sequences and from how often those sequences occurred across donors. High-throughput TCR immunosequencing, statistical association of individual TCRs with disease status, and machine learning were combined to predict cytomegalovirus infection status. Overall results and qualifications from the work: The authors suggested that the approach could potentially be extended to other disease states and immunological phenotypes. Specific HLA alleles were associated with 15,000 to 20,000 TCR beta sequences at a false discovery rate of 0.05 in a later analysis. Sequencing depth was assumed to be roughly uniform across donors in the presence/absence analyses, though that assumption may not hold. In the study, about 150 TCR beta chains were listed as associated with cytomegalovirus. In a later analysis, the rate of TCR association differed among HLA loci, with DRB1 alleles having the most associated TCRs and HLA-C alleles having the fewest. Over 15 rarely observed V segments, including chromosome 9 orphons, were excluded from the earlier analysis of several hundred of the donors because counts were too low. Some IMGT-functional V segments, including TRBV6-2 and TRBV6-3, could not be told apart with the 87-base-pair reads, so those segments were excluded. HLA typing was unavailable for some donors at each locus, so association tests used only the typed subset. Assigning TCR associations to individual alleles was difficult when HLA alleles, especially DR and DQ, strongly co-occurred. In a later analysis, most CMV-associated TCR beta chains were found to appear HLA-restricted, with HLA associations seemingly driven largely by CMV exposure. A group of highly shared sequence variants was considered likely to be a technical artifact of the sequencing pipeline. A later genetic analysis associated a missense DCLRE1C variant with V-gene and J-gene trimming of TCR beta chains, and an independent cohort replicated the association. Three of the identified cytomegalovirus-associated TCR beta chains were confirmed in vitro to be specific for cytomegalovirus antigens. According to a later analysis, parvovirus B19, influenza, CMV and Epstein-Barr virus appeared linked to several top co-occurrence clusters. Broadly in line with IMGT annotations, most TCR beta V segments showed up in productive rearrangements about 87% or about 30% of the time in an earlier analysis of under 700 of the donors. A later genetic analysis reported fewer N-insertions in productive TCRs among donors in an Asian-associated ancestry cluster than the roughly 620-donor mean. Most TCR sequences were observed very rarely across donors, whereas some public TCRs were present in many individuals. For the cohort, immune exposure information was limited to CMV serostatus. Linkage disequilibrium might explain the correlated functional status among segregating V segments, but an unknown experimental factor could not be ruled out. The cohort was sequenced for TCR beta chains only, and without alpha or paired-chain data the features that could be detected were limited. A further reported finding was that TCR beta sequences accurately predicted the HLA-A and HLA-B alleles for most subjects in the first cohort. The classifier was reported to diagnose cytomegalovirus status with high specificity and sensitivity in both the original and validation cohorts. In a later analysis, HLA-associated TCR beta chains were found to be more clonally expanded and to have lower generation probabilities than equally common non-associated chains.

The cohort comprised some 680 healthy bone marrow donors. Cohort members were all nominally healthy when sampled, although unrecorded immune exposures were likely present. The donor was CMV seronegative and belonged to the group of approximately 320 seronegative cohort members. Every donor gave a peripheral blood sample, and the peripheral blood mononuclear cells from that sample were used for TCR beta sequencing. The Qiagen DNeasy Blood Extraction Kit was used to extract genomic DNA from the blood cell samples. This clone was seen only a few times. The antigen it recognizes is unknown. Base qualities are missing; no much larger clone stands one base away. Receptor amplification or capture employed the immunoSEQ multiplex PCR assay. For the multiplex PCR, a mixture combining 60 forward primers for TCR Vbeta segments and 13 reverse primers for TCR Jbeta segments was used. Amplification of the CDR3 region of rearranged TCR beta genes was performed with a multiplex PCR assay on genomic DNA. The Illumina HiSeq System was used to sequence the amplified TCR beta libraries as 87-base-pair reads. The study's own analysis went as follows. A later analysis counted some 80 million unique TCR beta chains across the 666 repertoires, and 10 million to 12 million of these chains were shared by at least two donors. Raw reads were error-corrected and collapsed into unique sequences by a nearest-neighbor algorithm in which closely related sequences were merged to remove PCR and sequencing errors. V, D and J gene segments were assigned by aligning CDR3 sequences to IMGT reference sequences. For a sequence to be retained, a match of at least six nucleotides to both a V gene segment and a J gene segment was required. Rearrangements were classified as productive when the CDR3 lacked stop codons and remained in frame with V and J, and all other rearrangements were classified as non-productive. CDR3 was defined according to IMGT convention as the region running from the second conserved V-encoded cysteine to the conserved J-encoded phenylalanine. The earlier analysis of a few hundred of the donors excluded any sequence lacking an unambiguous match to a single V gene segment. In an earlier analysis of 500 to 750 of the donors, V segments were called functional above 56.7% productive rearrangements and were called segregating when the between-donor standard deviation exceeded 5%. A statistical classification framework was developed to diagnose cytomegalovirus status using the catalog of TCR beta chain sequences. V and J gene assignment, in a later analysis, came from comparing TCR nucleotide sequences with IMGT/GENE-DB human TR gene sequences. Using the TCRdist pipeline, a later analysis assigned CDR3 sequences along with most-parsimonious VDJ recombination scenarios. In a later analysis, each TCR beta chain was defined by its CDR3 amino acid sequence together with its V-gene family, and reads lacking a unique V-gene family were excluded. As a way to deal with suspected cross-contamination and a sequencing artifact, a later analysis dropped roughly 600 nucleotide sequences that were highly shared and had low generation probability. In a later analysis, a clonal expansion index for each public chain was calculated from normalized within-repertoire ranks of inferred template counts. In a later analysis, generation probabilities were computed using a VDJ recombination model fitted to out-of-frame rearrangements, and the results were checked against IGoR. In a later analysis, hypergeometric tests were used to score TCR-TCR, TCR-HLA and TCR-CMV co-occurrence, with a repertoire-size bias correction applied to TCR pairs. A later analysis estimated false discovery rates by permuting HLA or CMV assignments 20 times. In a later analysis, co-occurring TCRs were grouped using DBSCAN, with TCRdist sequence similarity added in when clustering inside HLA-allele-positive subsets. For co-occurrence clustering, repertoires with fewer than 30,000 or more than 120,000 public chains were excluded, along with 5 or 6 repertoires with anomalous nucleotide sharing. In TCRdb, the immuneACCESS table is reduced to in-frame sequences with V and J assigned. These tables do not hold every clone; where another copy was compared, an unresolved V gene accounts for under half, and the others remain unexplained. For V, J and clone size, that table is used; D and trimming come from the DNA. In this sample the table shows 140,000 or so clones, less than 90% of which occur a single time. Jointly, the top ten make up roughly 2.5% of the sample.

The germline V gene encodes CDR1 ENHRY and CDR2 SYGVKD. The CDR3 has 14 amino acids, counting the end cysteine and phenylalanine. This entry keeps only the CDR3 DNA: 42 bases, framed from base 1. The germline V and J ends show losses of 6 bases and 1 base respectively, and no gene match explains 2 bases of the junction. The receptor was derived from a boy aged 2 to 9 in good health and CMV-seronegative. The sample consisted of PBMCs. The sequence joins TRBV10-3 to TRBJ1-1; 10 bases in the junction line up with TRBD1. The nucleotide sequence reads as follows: TGTGCCATCAGGCGGGACAGGGGGAACACTGAAGCTTTCTTT. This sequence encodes CAIRRDRGNTEAFF.